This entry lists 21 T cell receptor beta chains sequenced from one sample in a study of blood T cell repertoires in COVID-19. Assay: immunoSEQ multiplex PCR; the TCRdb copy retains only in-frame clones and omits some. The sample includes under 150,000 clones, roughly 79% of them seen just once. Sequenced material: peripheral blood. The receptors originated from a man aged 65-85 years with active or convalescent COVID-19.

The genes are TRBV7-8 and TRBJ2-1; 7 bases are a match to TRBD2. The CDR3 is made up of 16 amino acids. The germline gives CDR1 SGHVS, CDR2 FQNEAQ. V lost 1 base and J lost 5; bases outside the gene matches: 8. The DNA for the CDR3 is TGTGCCAGCAGCTTAGGGGGTAGCGGGTCACACAATGAGCAGTTCTTC. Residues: CASSLGGSGSHNEQFF.

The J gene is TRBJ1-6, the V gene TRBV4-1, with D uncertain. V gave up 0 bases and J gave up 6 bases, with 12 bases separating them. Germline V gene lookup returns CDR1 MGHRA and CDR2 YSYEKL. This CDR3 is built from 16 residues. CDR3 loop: CASSQDQNDRNSPLHF. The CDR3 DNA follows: TGCGCCAGCAGCCAAGATCAGAACGATCGTAATTCACCCCTCCACTTT.

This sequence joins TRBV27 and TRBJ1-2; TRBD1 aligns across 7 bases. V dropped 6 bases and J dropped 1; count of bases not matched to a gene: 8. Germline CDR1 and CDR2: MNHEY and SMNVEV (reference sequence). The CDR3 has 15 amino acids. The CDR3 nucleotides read TGTGCCAGCAGGGGGACAGTAGGGGGTAACTATGGCTACACCTTC. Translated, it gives CASRGTVGGNYGYTF.

Here the CDR3 DNA reads TGTGCCAGCAGTGAAAGGGTTAGCGGGGTCACAGATACGCAGTATTTT. Protein: CASSERVSGVTDTQYF. The J gene is TRBJ2-3, the V gene TRBV6-1, with TRBD2 matching 8 bases. This CDR3 spans 16 amino acids. V shed 2 bases, J shed 2 bases, and the junction held 6 bases outside the gene matches. CDR1 MNHNS and CDR2 SASEGT come from the germline V gene.

CDR3: CASSPPGTGNEQYF. The CDR3 DNA reads as TGTGCCAGTAGTCCCCCCGGGACAGGGAACGAGCAGTACTTC. The V gene is TRBV19, the J gene TRBJ2-7; 9 positions match TRBD1. Unmatched junction bases numbered 7, after V lost 5 bases and J lost 5 bases. This CDR3 region has 14 residues. Per germline, CDR1 LNHDA and CDR2 SQIVND (reference sequence).

The CDR3 DNA follows: TGTGCCAGCAGCTTATGGGGAGGGGGCTACGAGCAGTACTTC. Protein: CASSLWGGGYEQYF. The J gene is TRBJ2-7, the V gene TRBV7-2; weak D call: TRBD2 (7 bases). Germline V gives CDR1 SGHTA, CDR2 FQGNSA. This CDR3 is built from 14 residues. V lost 2 bases and J 3 bases, leaving 11 bases between the germline ends.

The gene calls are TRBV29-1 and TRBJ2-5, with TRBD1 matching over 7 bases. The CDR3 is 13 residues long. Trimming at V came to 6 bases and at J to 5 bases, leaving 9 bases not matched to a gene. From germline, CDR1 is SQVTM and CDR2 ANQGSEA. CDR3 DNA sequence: TGCAGCGTCGCCCACAGGGGCCAGGAGACCCAGTACTTC. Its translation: CSVAHRGQETQYF. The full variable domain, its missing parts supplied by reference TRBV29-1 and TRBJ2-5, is SAVISQKPSRDICQRGTSLTIQCQVDSQVTMMFWYRQQPGQSLTLIATANQGSEATYESGFVIDKFPISRPNLTFSTLTVSNMSPEDSSIYLCSVAHRGQETQYFGPGTRLLVL.

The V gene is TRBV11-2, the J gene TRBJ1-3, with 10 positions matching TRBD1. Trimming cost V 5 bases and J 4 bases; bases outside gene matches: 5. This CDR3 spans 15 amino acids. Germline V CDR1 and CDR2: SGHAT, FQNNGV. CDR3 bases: TGTGCCAGCAGCCAATCGGGACAGGGGGGAAACACCATATATTTT. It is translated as CASSQSGQGGNTIYF. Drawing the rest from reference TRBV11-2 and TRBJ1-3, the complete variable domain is EAGVAQSPRYKIIEKRQSVAFWCNPISGHATLYWYQQILGQGPKLLIQFQNNGVVDDSQLPKDRFSAERLKGVDSTLKIQPAKLEDSAVYLCASSQSGQGGNTIYFGEGSWLTVV.

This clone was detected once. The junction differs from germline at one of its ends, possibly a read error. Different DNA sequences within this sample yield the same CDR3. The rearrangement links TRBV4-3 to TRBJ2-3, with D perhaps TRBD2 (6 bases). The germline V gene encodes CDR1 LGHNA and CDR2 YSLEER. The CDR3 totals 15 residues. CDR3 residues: CASSPGLLGGNTQYF. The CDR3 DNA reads TGCGCCAGCAGCCCGGGACTCCTCGGAGGAAATACACAGTATTTT.

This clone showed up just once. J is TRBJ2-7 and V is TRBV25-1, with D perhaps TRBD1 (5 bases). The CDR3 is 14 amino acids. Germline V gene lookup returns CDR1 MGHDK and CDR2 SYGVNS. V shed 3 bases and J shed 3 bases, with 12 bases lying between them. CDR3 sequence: CASSEAQGRYEQYF. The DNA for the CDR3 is TGTGCCAGCAGTGAGGCCCAGGGTCGCTACGAGCAGTACTTC.

This chain's CDR3 is CASSLRQNTEAFF. The DNA for the CDR3 is TGTGCCAGCAGCTTGAGACAGAACACTGAAGCTTTCTTT. This chain uses TRBV5-5 with TRBJ1-1; D unclear. V dropped 1 base and J dropped 1 base, with 5 bases sitting between them. Germline-derived CDR1 and CDR2 are SGHKS and YYEKEE (reference sequence). The length of the CDR3 is 13 residues.

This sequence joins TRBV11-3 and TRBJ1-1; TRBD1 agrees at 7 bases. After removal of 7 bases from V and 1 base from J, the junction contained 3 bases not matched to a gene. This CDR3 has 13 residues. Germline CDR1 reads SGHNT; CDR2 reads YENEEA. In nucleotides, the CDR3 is TGTGCCAGCAACCGACAGGGGAACACTGAAGCTTTCTTT. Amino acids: CASNRQGNTEAFF.

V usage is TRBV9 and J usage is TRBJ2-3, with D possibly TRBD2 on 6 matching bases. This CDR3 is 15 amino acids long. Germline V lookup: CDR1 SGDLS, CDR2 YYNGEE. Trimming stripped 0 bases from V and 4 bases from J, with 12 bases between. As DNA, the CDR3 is TGTGCCAGCAGCGTAGACGGGGGTTTCTCAGATACGCAGTATTTT. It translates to CASSVDGGFSDTQYF.

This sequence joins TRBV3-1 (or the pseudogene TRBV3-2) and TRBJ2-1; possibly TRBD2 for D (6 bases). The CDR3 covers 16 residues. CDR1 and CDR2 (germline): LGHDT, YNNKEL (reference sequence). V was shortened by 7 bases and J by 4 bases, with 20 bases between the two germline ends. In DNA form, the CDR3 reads TGTGCCAGCACCGACCGGGCTAGCGACCTTTACAATGAGCAGTTCTTC. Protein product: CASTDRASDLYNEQFF.

Here the CDR3 DNA reads TGTGCCAGCAGTTTAAGCGGGGATACGCAGTATTTT. Translated, it gives CASSLSGDTQYF. This chain links TRBV12-3 or TRBV12-4 with TRBJ2-3; TRBD2 might be the D (6 bases). CDR3 length: 12 amino acids. The V end was cut by 2 bases, the J end by 6 bases, with 6 bases between.

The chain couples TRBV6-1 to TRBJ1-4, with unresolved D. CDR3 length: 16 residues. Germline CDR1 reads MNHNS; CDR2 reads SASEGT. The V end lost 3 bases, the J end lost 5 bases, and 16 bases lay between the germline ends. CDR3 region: CASSDTAEVINEKLFF. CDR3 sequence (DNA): TGTGCCAGCAGTGACACGGCGGAGGTCATCAATGAAAAACTGTTTTTT.

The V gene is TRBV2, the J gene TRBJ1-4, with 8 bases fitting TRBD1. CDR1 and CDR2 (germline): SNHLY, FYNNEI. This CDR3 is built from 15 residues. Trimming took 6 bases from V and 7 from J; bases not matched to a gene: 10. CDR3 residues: CASRYQGQAGEKLFF. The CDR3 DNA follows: TGTGCCAGCAGGTACCAGGGACAGGCTGGTGAAAAACTGTTTTTT.

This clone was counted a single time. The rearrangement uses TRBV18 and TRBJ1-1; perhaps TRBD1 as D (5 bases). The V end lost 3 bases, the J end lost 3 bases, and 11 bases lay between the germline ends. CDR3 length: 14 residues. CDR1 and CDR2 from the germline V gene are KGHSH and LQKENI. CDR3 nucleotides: TGTGCCAGCTCACCCTTACGGGGGGACACTGAAGCTTTCTTT. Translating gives CASSPLRGDTEAFF.

In DNA, the CDR3 is TGTGCCAGCAGCTTTGGGGCTAGCGGGACCTACGAGCAGTACTTC. Encoded protein: CASSFGASGTYEQYF. This rearrangement joins TRBV9 to TRBJ2-7; 9 nucleotides match TRBD2. The germline V gene encodes CDR1 SGDLS and CDR2 YYNGEE. V gave up 4 bases and J gave up 2 bases; unmatched junction bases: 7. The CDR3 spans 15 residues.

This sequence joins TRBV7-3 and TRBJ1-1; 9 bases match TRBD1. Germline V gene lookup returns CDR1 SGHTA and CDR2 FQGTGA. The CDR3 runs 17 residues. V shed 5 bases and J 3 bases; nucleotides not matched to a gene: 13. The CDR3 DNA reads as TGTGCCAGCAGCCCCTATACCGGGACAGGGATCCACACTGAAGCTTTCTTT. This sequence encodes CASSPYTGTGIHTEAFF.

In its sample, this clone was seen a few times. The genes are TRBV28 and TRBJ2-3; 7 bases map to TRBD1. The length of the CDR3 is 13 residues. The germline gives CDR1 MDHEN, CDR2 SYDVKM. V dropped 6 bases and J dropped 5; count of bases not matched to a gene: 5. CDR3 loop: CASRRTGEDTQYF. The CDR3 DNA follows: TGTGCCAGCAGGCGAACAGGGGAAGATACGCAGTATTTT.